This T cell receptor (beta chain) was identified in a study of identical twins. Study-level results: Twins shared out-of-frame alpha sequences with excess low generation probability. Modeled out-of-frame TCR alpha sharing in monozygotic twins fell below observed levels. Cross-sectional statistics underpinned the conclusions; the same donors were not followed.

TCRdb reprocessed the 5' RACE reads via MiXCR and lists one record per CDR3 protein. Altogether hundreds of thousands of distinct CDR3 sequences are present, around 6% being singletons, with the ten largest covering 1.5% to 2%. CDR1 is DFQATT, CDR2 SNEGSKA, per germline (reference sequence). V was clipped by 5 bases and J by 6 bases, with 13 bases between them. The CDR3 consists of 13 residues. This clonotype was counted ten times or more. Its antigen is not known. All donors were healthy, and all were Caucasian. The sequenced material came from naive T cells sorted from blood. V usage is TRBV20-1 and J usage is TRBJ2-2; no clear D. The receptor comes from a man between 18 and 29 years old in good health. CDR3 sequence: CSADLHGSGELFF. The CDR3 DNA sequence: TGCAGTGCTGATTTACACGGGTCCGGGGAGCTGTTTTTT.